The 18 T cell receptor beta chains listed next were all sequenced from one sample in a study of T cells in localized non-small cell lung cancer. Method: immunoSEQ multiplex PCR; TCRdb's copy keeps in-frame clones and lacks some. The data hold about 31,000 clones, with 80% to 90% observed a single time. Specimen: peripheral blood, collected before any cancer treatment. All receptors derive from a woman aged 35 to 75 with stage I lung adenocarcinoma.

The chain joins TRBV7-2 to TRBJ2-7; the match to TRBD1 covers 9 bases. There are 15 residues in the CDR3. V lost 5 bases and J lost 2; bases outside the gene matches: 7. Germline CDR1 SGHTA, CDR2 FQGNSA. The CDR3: CASSLGTGWTYEQYF. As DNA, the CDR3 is TGTGCCAGCAGCCTCGGGACAGGGTGGACCTACGAGCAGTACTTC.

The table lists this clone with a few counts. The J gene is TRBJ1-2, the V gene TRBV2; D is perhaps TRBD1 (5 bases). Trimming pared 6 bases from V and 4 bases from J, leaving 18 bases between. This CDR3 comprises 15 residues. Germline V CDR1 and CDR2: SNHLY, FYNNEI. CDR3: CASREDIYPLYGYTF. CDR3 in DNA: TGTGCCAGCAGGGAGGACATCTACCCCCTCTATGGCTACACCTTC.

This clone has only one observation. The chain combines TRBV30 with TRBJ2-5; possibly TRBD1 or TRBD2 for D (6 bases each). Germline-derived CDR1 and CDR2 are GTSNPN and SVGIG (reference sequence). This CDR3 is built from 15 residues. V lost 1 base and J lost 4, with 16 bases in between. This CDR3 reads CAWSEFEGGVETQYF. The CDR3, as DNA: TGTGCCTGGAGTGAGTTCGAGGGGGGAGTAGAGACCCAGTACTTC.

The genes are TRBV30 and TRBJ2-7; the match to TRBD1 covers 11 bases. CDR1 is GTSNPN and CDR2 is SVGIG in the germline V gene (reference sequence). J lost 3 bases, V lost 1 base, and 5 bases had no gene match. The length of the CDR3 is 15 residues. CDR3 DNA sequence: TGTGCCTGGAGTGGGGACAGGGGGGTGAACTACGAGCAGTACTTC. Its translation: CAWSGDRGVNYEQYF.

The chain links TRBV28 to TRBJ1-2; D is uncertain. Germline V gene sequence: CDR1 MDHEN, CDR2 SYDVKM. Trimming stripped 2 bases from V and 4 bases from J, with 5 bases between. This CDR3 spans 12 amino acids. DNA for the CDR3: TGTGCCAGCAGTTTAATGGCCTATGGCTACACCTTC. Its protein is CASSLMAYGYTF.

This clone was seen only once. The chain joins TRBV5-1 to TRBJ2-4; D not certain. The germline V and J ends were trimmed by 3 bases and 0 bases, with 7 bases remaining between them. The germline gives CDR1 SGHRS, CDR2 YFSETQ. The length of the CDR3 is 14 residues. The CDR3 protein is CASSSDLAKNIQYF. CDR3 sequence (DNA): TGCGCCAGCAGCTCCGATTTAGCCAAAAACATTCAGTACTTC.

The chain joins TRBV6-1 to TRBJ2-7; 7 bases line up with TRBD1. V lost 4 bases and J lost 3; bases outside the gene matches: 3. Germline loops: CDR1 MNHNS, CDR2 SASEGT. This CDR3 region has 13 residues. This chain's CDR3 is CASSAGQHYEQYF. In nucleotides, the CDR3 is TGTGCCAGCAGTGCGGGACAGCACTACGAGCAGTACTTC.

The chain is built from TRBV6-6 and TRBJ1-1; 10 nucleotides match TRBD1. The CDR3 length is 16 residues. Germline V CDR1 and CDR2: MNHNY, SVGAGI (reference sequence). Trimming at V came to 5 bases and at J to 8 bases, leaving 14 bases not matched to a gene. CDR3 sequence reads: CASSGEPGQGSREAFF. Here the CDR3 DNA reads TGTGCCAGCAGTGGGGAACCGGGACAGGGGTCCAGGGAAGCTTTCTTT.

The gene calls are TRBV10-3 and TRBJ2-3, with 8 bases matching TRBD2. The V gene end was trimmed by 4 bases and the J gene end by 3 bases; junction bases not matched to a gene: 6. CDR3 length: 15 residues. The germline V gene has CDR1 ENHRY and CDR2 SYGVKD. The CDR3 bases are TGTGCCATCAGTGTCGGGGCTAGCGGGACAGATACGCAGTATTTT. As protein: CAISVGASGTDTQYF.

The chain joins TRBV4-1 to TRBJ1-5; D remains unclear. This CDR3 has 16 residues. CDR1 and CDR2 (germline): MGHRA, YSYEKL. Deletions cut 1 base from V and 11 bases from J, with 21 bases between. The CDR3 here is CASSQGSSVLAEAQHF. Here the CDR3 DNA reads TGCGCCAGCAGCCAAGGATCCTCCGTCCTCGCTGAGGCCCAGCATTTT.

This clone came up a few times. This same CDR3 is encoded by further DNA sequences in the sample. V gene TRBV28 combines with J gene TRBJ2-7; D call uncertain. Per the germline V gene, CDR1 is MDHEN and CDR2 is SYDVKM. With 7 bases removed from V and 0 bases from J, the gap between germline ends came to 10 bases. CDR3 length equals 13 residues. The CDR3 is CASMGGDSYEQYF. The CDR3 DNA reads TGTGCCAGCATGGGCGGCGACTCCTACGAGCAGTACTTC.

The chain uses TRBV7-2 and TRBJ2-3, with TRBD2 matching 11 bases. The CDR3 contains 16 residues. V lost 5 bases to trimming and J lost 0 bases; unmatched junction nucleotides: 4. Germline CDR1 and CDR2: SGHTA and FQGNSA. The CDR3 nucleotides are TGTGCCAGCAGCACCCGGACTAGCGGGAGCACAGATACGCAGTATTTT. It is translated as CASSTRTSGSTDTQYF.

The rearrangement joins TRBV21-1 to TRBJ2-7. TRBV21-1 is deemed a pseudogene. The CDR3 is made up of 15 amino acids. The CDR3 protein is CAKGVMKAGSHEQYF. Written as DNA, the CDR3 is TGTGCCAAAGGAGTAATGAAAGCAGGATCACACGAGCAGTACTTC.

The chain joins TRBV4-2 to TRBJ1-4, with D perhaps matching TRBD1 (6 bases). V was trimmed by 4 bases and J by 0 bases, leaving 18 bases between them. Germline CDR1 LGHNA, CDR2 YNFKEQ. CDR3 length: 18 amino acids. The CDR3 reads CASSPLGQSLATNEKLFF. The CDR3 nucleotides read TGTGCCAGCAGCCCCCTGGGACAATCCTTGGCAACTAATGAAAAACTGTTTTTT.

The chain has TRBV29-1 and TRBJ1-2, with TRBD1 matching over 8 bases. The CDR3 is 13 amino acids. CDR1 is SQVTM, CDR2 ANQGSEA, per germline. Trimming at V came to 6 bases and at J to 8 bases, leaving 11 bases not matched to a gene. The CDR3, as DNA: TGCAGCGTCGCTGGGGGACAGGATTACGGCTACACCTTC. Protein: CSVAGGQDYGYTF.

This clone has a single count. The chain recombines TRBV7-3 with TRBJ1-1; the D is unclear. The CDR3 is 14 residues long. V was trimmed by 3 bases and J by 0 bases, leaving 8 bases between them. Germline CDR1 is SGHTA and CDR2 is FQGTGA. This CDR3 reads CASSFDYLNTEAFF. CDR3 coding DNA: TGTGCCAGCAGCTTCGACTACTTGAACACTGAAGCTTTCTTT.

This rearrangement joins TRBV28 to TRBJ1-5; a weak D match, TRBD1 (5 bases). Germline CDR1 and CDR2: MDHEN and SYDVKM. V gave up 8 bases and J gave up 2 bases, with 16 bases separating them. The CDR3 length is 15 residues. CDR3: CASLPGGFGNQPQHF. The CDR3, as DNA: TGTGCCAGCCTCCCCGGGGGATTTGGCAATCAGCCCCAGCATTTT.

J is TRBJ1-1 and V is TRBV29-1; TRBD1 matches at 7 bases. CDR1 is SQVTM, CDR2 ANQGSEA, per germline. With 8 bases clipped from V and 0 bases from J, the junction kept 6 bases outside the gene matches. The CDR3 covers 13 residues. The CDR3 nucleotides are TGCAGCCTTACAGGGGAAATGAACACTGAAGCTTTCTTT. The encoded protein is CSLTGEMNTEAFF.